The source of this TCR beta chain is a study of blood T cell repertoires in COVID-19 (TCRdb year 2020). Describing the broader study: Samples from collaborators originated in the United States, Italy and Spain and spanned both the acute and convalescent phases of COVID-19. The material from the prospective study consisted of cDNA or gDNA derived from T cells, B-cell-depleted T cells, or PBMCs. Deeply sampled blood TCRbeta repertoires from subjects exposed to, actively infected with, or recovered from COVID-19 were included in the dataset. The repertoires were released in a freely available public database intended as a resource for research on the immune response to SARS-CoV-2. Samples came from the ongoing ImmuneRACE study (first 160 participants) plus 1,254 subjects from 6 global collaborators. A de-identified subject ID, COVID-19 status, age in years and sex were almost always included in the sample metadata. HLA class I and class II types, where available, came from metadata supplied by the sample provider rather than from assay-based typing.

Note on this clone: Its antigen remains unidentified. Sequence at one end of the junction differs from germline and may be a read error.

From cysteine to phenylalanine, the CDR3 is 11 amino acids long. Solely the CDR3 DNA is kept, with 33 bases framed from the first base. The germline V gene supplies CDR1 SGHDN and CDR2 FVKESK. In the prospective study, participants were 18 to 89 years old, resided in 24 geographic areas of the United States, and were enrolled through a virtual design. To assign participants to cohorts, the prospective study relied on clinical history that participants themselves reported in a screening survey and a study questionnaire. For ImmuneRACE Cohort 3, a participant was defined as recovered based on two consecutive negative NP/OP PCR tests, clearance by a healthcare professional, or resolution of symptoms. Each participant in the prospective study had whole blood, serum and a nasopharyngeal or oropharyngeal swab collected by mobile phlebotomists. Over a roughly 2-month period, participants in the prospective study had the option of providing additional blood draws and questionnaires. Blood samples from the prospective study were shipped frozen or at room temperature prior to DNA extraction.

General study outcomes and caveats: Clinical and demographic metadata were provided uncurated, with the amount varying by source and participant.

TCRbeta CDR3 regions were amplified from genomic DNA by means of the immunoSEQ Assay, a bias-controlled multiplex PCR. Per the source publication's procedure: The number of nucleated cells in each sample was estimated from the amplification of reference gene primers within the assay. Sequence reads were collapsed and filtered to measure the absolute abundance of every unique TCRbeta CDR3 rearrangement. For each sample, productive Simpson clonality was calculated by taking the square root of Simpson's diversity index across productive rearrangements. Drawn from immuneACCESS, this table holds only the in-frame rearrangements with V and J called that TCRdb kept. Clones are partly lost; checked studies trace under half to an unresolved V gene and leave the rest unexplained. The DNA was the basis for D and trimming; V, J and clone size are from that table. This sample comprises roughly 360,000 clones, approximately 89% of them detected only once. The ten largest clones capture 1% to 1.5% of the sample.

The sample consisted of PBMCs or T cells enriched from blood (not recorded which). This TCR came from a man younger than 40 who had recovered from COVID-19. The chain links TRBV14 with TRBJ2-3, with TRBD1 identical over 7 junction bases. The bases are TGTGCCAGCCGCCAACAGGGGACGCAGTATTTT. Its coded protein is CASRQQGTQYF. Outside the CDR3, residues come from the reference TRBV14 and TRBJ2-3 proteins, so the full variable domain is: EAGVTQFPSHSVIEKGQTVTLRCDPISGHDNLYWYRRVMGKEIKFLLHFVKESKQDESGMPNNRFLAERTGGTYSTLKVQPAELEDSGVYFCASRQQGTQYFGPGTRLTVL.